These 25 T cell receptor beta chains came from one sample sequenced in a study of shared clonotypes between healthy human individuals. The assay was immunoSEQ multiplex PCR, and TCRdb's table has in-frame clones only and misses some. The table has some 2,000,000 clones, 95% seen once. Material: naive CD4+ T cells sorted from blood. Subset given: CD45RA+ positively selected. Source of these receptors: a man between 18 and 35 years old in good health.

V and J are TRBV14 and TRBJ2-2; D unresolved. Germline V gives CDR1 SGHDN, CDR2 FVKESK. This CDR3 has 11 amino acids. The V end was cut by 9 bases, the J end by 1 base, with 3 bases between. CDR3 region: CASKNTGELFF. For the CDR3, the DNA is TGTGCCAGTAAGAACACCGGGGAGCTGTTTTTT.

The V gene is TRBV10-1, the J gene TRBJ2-7; D remains unclear. Trimming cost V 3 bases and J 7 bases, with 10 bases left between them. In germline, CDR1 is WNHNN, CDR2 SYGVQD (reference sequence). CDR3 length: 12 amino acids. CDR3 protein: CASSERAGEQYF. The CDR3 nucleotides read TGCGCCAGCAGTGAACGGGCTGGGGAGCAGTACTTC.

The rearrangement links TRBV7-9 to TRBJ2-7, with TRBD1 matching over 8 bases. Germline V CDR1 and CDR2: SEHNR, FQNEAQ (reference sequence). Germline trimming cut 5 bases from V and 0 bases from J; bases unmatched to any gene: 6. The CDR3 covers 15 residues. Here the CDR3 DNA reads TGTGCCAGCAGCCGGACAGGGCTTCTCTCCTACGAGCAGTACTTC. Protein sequence: CASSRTGLLSYEQYF.

The genes are TRBV30 and TRBJ2-7; either TRBD1 or TRBD2 may fit D (6 bases each). V gave up 1 base and J gave up 0 bases, with 13 bases separating them. Germline loops: CDR1 GTSNPN, CDR2 SVGIG (reference sequence). CDR3 length equals 15 residues. This CDR3 reads CAWSGGDIDSYEQYF. DNA for the CDR3: TGTGCCTGGAGTGGGGGGGACATTGACTCCTACGAGCAGTACTTC.

This chain joins TRBV6-5 and TRBJ1-4, with 9 bases that match TRBD1. This CDR3 has 16 amino acids. Germline V gene lookup returns CDR1 MNHEY and CDR2 SVGAGI. V gave up 0 bases and J gave up 5 bases; unmatched junction bases: 4. The CDR3 bases are TGTGCCAGCAGTTACTCGAGGACAGGGGCAAATGAAAAACTGTTTTTT. Its protein is CASSYSRTGANEKLFF.

A remark on this clone: This may be a read error, as it is one base from a much larger clone. The J gene is TRBJ2-7, the V gene TRBV25-1, with D possibly being TRBD1 or TRBD2 (5 bases each). Deletions cut 8 bases from V and 5 bases from J, with 19 bases between. This CDR3 spans 14 amino acids. Germline V CDR1 and CDR2: MGHDK, SYGVNS. CDR3 sequence reads: CASSGRGLLHEQYF. The CDR3 DNA follows: TGTGCCAGCTCGGGGCGAGGGCTGCTCCACGAGCAGTACTTC.

This chain joins TRBV11-3 and TRBJ2-3; 7 bases match TRBD2. The CDR3 covers 16 residues. Germline trimming cut 1 base from V and 4 bases from J; bases unmatched to any gene: 8. CDR1 is SGHNT, CDR2 YENEEA, per germline. The DNA for the CDR3 is TGTGCCAGCAGCTTAGGGGATAGCGGGCGGCCAGATACGCAGTATTTT. Protein: CASSLGDSGRPDTQYF.

The chain has TRBV30 and TRBJ2-7, with 8 bases identical to TRBD1. The V gene end was trimmed by 3 bases and the J gene end by 2 bases; junction bases not matched to a gene: 9. Germline lookup yields CDR1 GTSNPN and CDR2 SVGIG (reference sequence). The CDR3 runs to 15 residues. The DNA of the CDR3 is TGTGCCTGGAGGCGACAGGGGTTCCCTACCTACGAGCAGTACTTC. Amino acid sequence: CAWRRQGFPTYEQYF.

The chain combines TRBV5-1 with TRBJ2-3; 8 bases agree with TRBD2. The CDR3 is 15 residues long. The V gene end was trimmed by 3 bases and the J gene end by 6 bases; junction bases not matched to a gene: 9. Germline values: CDR1 SGHRS, CDR2 YFSETQ. CDR3 sequence (DNA): TGCGCCAGCAGCTGGGGGACTAGTGGTGCTGATACGCAGTATTTT. Its translation is CASSWGTSGADTQYF.

The J gene is TRBJ2-7, the V gene TRBV6-1; D is possibly TRBD2 (5 bases). Deletions cut 5 bases from V and 0 bases from J, with 14 bases between. Germline values: CDR1 MNHNS, CDR2 SASEGT. The CDR3 totals 15 residues. This CDR3 is CASSSSGHSSYEQYF. The CDR3 nucleotides are TGTGCCAGCAGTTCAAGCGGCCACAGCTCCTACGAGCAGTACTTC.

Concerning this clone: The same CDR3 is also encoded by other DNA sequences in this sample. The gene calls are TRBV5-1 and TRBJ1-2; D is ambiguous. The V end was cut by 0 bases, the J end by 2 bases, with 5 bases between. The germline V gene encodes CDR1 SGHRS and CDR2 YFSETQ. The CDR3 covers 13 residues. In DNA, the CDR3 is TGCGCCAGCAGCTTGGGTGGAAACTATGGCTACACCTTC. It is translated as CASSLGGNYGYTF.

The chain is built from TRBV30 and TRBJ1-3; 10 bases fit TRBD1. The CDR3 is 15 residues long. V gave up 3 bases and J gave up 3 bases; unmatched junction bases: 5. Germline V gene lookup returns CDR1 GTSNPN and CDR2 SVGIG (reference sequence). The CDR3: CAWSNRDRGGNTIYF. CDR3 sequence (DNA): TGTGCCTGGAGCAACCGGGACAGGGGTGGAAACACCATATATTTT.

The V call is TRBV7-2, the J call TRBJ2-3; 8 bases agree with TRBD1. Germline loops: CDR1 SGHTA, CDR2 FQGNSA. With V trimmed by 3 bases and J by 0 bases, 2 bases remained unmatched. The CDR3 extends over 15 amino acids. CDR3 in DNA: TGTGCCAGCAGCTTTAGACAGGGGAGCACAGATACGCAGTATTTT. This codes for CASSFRQGSTDTQYF.

This chain uses TRBV5-1 with TRBJ2-5; a weak D match, TRBD2 (7 bases). The V gene's germline CDR1 is SGHRS and CDR2 YFSETQ. Trimming shortened V by 2 bases and J by 0 bases, and 14 bases separated the two germline ends. The CDR3 is 16 amino acids. The CDR3 DNA sequence: TGCGCCAGCAGCTTAACGGGGGGCCTGTACCAAGAGACCCAGTACTTC. Its translation: CASSLTGGLYQETQYF.

This chain connects TRBV4-1 to TRBJ1-2, with D unclear. The CDR3 contains 16 residues. Per the germline V gene, CDR1 is MGHRA and CDR2 is YSYEKL. V was clipped by 0 bases and J by 0 bases, with 11 bases between them. The CDR3 sequence: CASSQDQGTSNYGYTF. The CDR3 DNA is TGCGCCAGCAGCCAAGATCAAGGCACATCTAACTATGGCTACACCTTC.

V is TRBV28 and J is TRBJ2-7, with TRBD2 matching 12 bases. V lost 0 bases, J lost 5 bases, and 5 bases stayed unmatched. CDR3 length: 16 amino acids. Looked up from germline, CDR1 is MDHEN and CDR2 is SYDVKM. Here the CDR3 DNA reads TGTGCCAGCAGTTTATGGACTAGCGGGGGAAGAAACGAGCAGTACTTC. Its protein is CASSLWTSGGRNEQYF.

The chain joins TRBV5-1 to TRBJ1-1; D gene uncertain. The CDR3 has 14 residues. Germline assignment: CDR1 SGHRS and CDR2 YFSETQ. The V end was cut by 1 base, the J end by 1 base, with 8 bases between. The chain's CDR3 is CASSLYPANTEAFF. Here the CDR3 DNA reads TGCGCCAGCAGCTTGTATCCGGCGAACACTGAAGCTTTCTTT.

This clone was seen a few times. The rearrangement uses TRBV11-2 and TRBJ2-3, with D unclear. V shed 5 bases and J shed 2 bases, with 11 bases lying between them. CDR3 size: 14 residues. Germline loops: CDR1 SGHAT, CDR2 FQNNGV. CDR3 sequence: CASSRLIPTDTQYF. The CDR3 DNA reads TGTGCCAGCAGCCGACTGATTCCCACAGATACGCAGTATTTT. The full variable domain, in which reference TRBV11-2 and TRBJ2-3 provide the parts outside the CDR3, is EAGVAQSPRYKIIEKRQSVAFWCNPISGHATLYWYQQILGQGPKLLIQFQNNGVVDDSQLPKDRFSAERLKGVDSTLKIQPAKLEDSAVYLCASSRLIPTDTQYFGPGTRLTVL.

This rearrangement joins TRBV11-2 to TRBJ2-1, with 10 bases lining up with TRBD2. Germline CDR1 and CDR2: SGHAT and FQNNGV. The CDR3 length is 17 residues. V lost 0 bases to trimming and J lost 7 bases; unmatched junction nucleotides: 9. The CDR3 reads CASSLDRIAGGLNEQFF. The CDR3 nucleotides read TGTGCCAGCAGCTTAGACCGCATAGCGGGAGGACTAAATGAGCAGTTCTTC.

This clone was seen only a few times. The rearrangement links TRBV2 to TRBJ1-6, with 7 bases matching TRBD1. This CDR3 is built from 11 residues. V trimming: 4 bases; J trimming: 16 bases; junction bases outside the gene matches: 4. CDR1 and CDR2 (germline): SNHLY, FYNNEI. CDR3 loop: CASSAGTALHF. The CDR3 DNA is TGTGCCAGCAGTGCCGGGACAGCGCTCCACTTT.

This chain joins TRBV7-2 and TRBJ2-5, with TRBD2 identical over 10 bases. The germline gives CDR1 SGHTA, CDR2 FQGNSA. There are 13 residues in the CDR3. V shed 4 bases, J shed 4 bases, and the junction held 0 bases outside the gene matches. The chain's CDR3 is CASSWTSGETQYF. CDR3 nucleotide sequence: TGTGCCAGCAGCTGGACTAGCGGAGAGACCCAGTACTTC.

Turning to this clone: Other nucleotide sequences in the sample specify the same CDR3. The chain joins TRBV7-2 to TRBJ1-5, with TRBD1 identical over 7 bases. Germline CDR1 is SGHTA and CDR2 is FQGNSA. The junction had 1 base not matched to a gene; V was cut back by 4 bases and J by 4 bases. This CDR3 has 13 residues. CDR3 coding DNA: TGTGCCAGCAGCTCGACAGGGAATCAGCCCCAGCATTTT. This sequence encodes CASSSTGNQPQHF.

As for this clone: In the same sample, other DNA sequences code for this CDR3. CDR3 coding DNA: TGTGCCAGCAGCTTAGCCGGGGGGACTGAAGCTTTCTTT. It encodes CASSLAGGTEAFF. This chain connects TRBV11-2 to TRBJ1-1, with D perhaps matching TRBD1 (5 bases). Trimming pared 1 base from V and 5 bases from J, leaving 8 bases between. The CDR3 contains 13 residues. CDR1 is SGHAT, CDR2 FQNNGV, per germline.

This rearrangement joins TRBV5-6 to TRBJ1-5; perhaps TRBD1 as D (6 bases). The V and J ends lost 5 bases and 4 bases respectively, with 13 bases between them. The CDR3 consists of 14 residues. Germline V gene lookup returns CDR1 SGHDT and CDR2 YYEEEE. The CDR3 coding sequence is TGTGCCAGCAGTTTTCGGGGGGCGAATCAGCCCCAGCATTTT. Its protein product is CASSFRGANQPQHF.

This clone has a handful of counts. Other DNA sequences of this sample code for an identical CDR3. CDR3 sequence reads: CASSEDSPLHF. Written as DNA, the CDR3 is TGTGCCAGCAGTGAGGATTCACCCCTCCACTTT. The V and J genes are TRBV6-1 and TRBJ1-6; D is uncertain. CDR1 and CDR2 from the germline V gene are MNHNS and SASEGT. V gave up 3 bases and J gave up 8 bases, with 2 bases separating them. The CDR3 runs 11 residues.